This TCR beta chain was sequenced during a study of cytomegalovirus exposure and HLA in healthy donors. Findings and caveats of the study: The authors enumerated around 150 TCR beta chains as linked to cytomegalovirus.

The germline CDR1 and CDR2 sequences are MDHEN and SYDVKM. The CDR3 is made up of 16 amino acids. The J segment lost 4 bases and the V segment lost 5 bases, leaving 10 bases of the junction unmatched. With respect to this clone: Its antigen is not known.

Primers for the PCR totalled 60 Vbeta and 13 Jbeta. Profiling relied on immunoSEQ multiplex PCR, and the TCRdb table lists in-frame clones only, not all of them. The data hold 250,000 to 350,000 clones, with more than 55% observed a single time. Input material: PBMCs. The chain recombines TRBV28 with TRBJ1-2; 10 positions agree with TRBD1. The sequence was obtained from a female donor in good health and CMV-seronegative. The CDR3: CASSRAGTGAPYGYTF. The CDR3 region has the DNA TGTGCCAGCAGTCGCGCCGGGACAGGGGCTCCCTATGGCTACACCTTC.